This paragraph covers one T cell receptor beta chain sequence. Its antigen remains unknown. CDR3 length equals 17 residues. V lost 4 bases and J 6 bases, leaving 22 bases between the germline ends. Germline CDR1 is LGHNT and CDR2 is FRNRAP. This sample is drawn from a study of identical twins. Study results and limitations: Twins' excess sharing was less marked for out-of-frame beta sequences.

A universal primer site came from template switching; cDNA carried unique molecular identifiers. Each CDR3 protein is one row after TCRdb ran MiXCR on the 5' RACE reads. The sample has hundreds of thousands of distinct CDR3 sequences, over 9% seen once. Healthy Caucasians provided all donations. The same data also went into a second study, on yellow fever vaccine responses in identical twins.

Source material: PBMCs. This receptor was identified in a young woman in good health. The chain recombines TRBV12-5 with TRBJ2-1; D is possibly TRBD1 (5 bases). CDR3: CASGSPPGHGQANEQFF. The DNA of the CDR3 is TGTGCTAGTGGTTCCCCGCCTGGGCACGGACAAGCCAATGAGCAGTTCTTC.